This T cell receptor (beta chain) was identified during a study of beta chain features in type 1 diabetes. Study-level points and caveats: Within each of all four CD4+ subsets, Type 1 diabetes patients had TCRB CDR3s that were moderately but significantly shorter.

Heparinised blood was drawn once per donor, averaging around 120 mL. Looked up from germline, CDR1 is SGHKS and CDR2 is YYEKEE (reference sequence). Losses at the gene ends were 7 bases for V and 2 bases for J; bases not matched to a gene: 11. This CDR3 region has 15 residues. The entirety of the isolated RNA underwent reverse transcription, so expressed TCRB transcripts were sequenced. Profiling relied on immunoSEQ multiplex PCR, and the TCRdb table lists in-frame clones only, not all of them. Here the sample spans roughly 50,000 clones, 50% to 55% being singletons. This clone was seen only a few times. What it recognizes is unknown.

The chain carries TRBV5-5 and TRBJ2-7, with TRBD1 matching over 8 bases. The sample consisted of Tregs from blood. The clonotype originates from a woman between 35 and 50 years old with type 1 diabetes. CDR3 loop: CASGILPGQAYEQYF. The CDR3 DNA follows: TGTGCCAGCGGCATTCTCCCGGGACAGGCCTACGAGCAGTACTTC. Filled out from reference TRBV5-5 and TRBJ2-7, the complete variable domain reads DAGVTQSPTHLIKTRGQQVTLRCSPISGHKSVSWYQQVLGQGPQFIFQYYEKEERGRGNFPDRFSARQFPNYSSELNVNALLLGDSALYLCASGILPGQAYEQYFGPGTRLTVT.